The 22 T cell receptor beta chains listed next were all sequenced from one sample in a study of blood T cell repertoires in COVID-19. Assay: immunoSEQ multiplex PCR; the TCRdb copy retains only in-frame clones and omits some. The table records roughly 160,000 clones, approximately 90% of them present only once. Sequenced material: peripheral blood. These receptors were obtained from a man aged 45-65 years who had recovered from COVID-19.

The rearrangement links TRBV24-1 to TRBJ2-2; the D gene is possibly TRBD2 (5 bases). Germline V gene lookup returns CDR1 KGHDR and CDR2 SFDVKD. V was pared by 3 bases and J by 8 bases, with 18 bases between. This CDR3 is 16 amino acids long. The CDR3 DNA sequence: TGTGCCACCAGTGATCCCGGACTCGCTCGTACGGGGGAGCTGTTTTTT. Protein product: CATSDPGLARTGELFF.

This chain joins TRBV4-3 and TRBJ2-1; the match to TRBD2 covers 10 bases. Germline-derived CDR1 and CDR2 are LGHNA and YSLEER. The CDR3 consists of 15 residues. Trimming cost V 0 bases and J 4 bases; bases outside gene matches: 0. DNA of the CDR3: TGCGCCAGCAGCCAAGAACTAGCGGGGTACAATGAGCAGTTCTTC. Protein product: CASSQELAGYNEQFF.

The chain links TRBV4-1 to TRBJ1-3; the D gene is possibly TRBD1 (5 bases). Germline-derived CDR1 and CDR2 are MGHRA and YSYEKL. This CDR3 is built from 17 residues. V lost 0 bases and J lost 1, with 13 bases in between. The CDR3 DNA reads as TGCGCCAGCAGCCAAGAAAGCAGGGCTCGTTCTGGAAACACCATATATTTT. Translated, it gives CASSQESRARSGNTIYF.

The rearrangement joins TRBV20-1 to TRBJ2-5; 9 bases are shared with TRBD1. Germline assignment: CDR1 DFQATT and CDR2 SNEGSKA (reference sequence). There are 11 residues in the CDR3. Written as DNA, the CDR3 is TGCAGCCGACAGGGGGGGGAGACCCAGTACTTC. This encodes CSRQGGETQYF.

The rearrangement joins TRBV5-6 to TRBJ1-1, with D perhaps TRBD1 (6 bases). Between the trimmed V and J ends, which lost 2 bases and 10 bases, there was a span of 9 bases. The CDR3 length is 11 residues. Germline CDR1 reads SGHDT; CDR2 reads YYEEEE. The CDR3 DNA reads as TGTGCCAGCAGCTTCGGGGGGCGAGCTTTCTTT. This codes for CASSFGGRAFF. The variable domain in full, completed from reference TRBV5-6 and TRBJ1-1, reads DAGVTQSPTHLIKTRGQQVTLRCSPKSGHDTVSWYQQALGQGPQFIFQYYEEEERQRGNFPDRFSGHQFPNYSSELNVNALLLGDSALYLCASSFGGRAFFGQGTRLTVV.

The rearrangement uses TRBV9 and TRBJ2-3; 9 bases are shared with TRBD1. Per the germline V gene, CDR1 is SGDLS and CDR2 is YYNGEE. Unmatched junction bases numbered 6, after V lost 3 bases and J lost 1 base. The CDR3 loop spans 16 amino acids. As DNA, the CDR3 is TGTGCCAGCAGCGCAACAGGGGGCGCAGGCACAGATACGCAGTATTTT. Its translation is CASSATGGAGTDTQYF.

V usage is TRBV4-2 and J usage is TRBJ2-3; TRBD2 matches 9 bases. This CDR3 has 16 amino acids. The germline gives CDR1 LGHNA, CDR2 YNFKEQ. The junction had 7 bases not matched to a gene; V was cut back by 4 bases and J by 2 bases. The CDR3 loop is CASSPEGGGATDTQYF. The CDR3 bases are TGTGCCAGCAGCCCAGAGGGCGGGGGGGCCACAGATACGCAGTATTTT.

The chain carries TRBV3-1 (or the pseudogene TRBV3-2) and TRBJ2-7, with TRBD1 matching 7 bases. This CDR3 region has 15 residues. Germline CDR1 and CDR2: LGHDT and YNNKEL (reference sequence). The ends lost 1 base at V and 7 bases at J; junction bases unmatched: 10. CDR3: CASSQGGGNGGEQYF. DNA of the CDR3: TGTGCCAGCAGCCAAGGAGGGGGCAACGGTGGGGAGCAGTACTTC.

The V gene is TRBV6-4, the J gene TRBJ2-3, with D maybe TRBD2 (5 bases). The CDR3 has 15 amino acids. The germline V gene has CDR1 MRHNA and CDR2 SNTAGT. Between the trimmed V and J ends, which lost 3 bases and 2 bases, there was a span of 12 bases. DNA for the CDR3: TGTGCCAGCAGTGAAACGGGGATCTTCACAGATACGCAGTATTTT. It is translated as CASSETGIFTDTQYF.

CDR3 protein: CASRAGTGPYEQYF. The CDR3, as DNA: TGTGCCAGCAGGGCAGGGACAGGGCCCTACGAGCAGTACTTC. The genes are TRBV2 and TRBJ2-7; 9 bases are a match to TRBD1. Germline CDR1 and CDR2: SNHLY and FYNNEI. Unmatched junction bases numbered 5, after V lost 6 bases and J lost 2 bases. The CDR3 spans 14 residues.

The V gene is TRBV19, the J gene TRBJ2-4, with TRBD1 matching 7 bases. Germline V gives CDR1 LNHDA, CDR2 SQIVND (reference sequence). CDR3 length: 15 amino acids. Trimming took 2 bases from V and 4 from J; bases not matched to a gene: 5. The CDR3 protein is CASSINWGQKNIQYF. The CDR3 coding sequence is TGTGCCAGTAGTATAAATTGGGGACAGAAAAACATTCAGTACTTC.

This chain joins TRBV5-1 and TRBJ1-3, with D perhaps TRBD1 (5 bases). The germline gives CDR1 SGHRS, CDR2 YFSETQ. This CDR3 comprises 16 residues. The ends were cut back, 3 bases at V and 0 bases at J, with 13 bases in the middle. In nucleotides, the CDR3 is TGCGCCAGCAGCTCGGGGACTTATACCTCTGGAAACACCATATATTTT. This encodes CASSSGTYTSGNTIYF.

CDR3 residues: CASSLWVGGGYTGELFF. For the CDR3, the DNA is TGTGCCAGCAGCTTATGGGTCGGGGGTGGTTACACCGGGGAGCTGTTTTTT. The rearrangement links TRBV7-2 to TRBJ2-2, with a tentative D call TRBD2 (6 bases). This CDR3 has 17 residues. The V gene's germline CDR1 is SGHTA and CDR2 FQGNSA. The V gene lost 2 bases and the J gene lost 3 bases, with 16 bases spanning the gap.

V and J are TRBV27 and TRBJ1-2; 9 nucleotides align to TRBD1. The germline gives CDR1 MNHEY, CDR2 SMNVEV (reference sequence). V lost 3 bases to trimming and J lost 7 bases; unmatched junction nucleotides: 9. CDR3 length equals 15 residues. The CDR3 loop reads CASSFQTGGIGGYTF. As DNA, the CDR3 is TGTGCCAGCAGTTTCCAGACAGGGGGAATCGGTGGCTACACCTTC.

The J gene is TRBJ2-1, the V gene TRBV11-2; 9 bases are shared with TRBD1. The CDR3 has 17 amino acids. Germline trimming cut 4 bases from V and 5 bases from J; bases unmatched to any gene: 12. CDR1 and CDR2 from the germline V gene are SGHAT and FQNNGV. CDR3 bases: TGTGCCAGCAGCTCACGCCGGGGGACAGGGCGCGACAATGAGCAGTTCTTC. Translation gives CASSSRRGTGRDNEQFF. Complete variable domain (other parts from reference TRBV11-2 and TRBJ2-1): EAGVAQSPRYKIIEKRQSVAFWCNPISGHATLYWYQQILGQGPKLLIQFQNNGVVDDSQLPKDRFSAERLKGVDSTLKIQPAKLEDSAVYLCASSSRRGTGRDNEQFFGPGTRLTVL.

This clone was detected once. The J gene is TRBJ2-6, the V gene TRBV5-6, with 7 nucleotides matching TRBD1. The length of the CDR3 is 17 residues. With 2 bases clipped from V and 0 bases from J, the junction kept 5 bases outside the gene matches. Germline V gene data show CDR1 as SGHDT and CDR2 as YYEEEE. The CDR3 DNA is TGTGCCAGCAGCTTCGGACAGGTGATCTCTGGGGCCAACGTCCTGACTTTC. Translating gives CASSFGQVISGANVLTF.

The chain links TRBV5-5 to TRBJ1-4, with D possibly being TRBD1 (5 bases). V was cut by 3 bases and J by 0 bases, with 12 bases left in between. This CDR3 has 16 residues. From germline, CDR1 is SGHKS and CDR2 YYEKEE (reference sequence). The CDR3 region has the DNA TGTGCCAGCAGCTCCGCGGGGCTAACAACTAATGAAAAACTGTTTTTT. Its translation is CASSSAGLTTNEKLFF.

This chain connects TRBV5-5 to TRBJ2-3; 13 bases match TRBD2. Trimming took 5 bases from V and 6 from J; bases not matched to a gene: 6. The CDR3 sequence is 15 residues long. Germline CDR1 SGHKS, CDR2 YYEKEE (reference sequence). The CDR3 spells CASRLAGGRSDTQYF. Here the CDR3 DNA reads TGTGCCAGCAGACTAGCGGGGGGGCGCTCTGATACGCAGTATTTT.

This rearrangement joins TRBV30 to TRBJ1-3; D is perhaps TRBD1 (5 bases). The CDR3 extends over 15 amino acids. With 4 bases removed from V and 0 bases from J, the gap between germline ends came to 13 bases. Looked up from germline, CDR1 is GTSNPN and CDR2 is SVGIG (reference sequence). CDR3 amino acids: CAWNSGAGSGNTIYF. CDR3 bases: TGTGCCTGGAATAGCGGGGCCGGCTCTGGAAACACCATATATTTT. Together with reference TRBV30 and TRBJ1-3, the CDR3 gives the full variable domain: SQTIHQWPATLVQPVGSPLSLECTVEGTSNPNLYWYRQAAGRGLQLLFYSVGIGQISSEVPQNLSASRPQDRQFILSSKKLLLSDSGFYLCAWNSGAGSGNTIYFGEGSWLTVV.

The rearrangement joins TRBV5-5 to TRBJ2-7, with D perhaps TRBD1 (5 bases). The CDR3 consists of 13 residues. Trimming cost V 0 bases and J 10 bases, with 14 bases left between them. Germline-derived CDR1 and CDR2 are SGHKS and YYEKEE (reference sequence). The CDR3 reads CASSLVEGALQYF. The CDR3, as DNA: TGTGCCAGCAGCTTGGTGGAAGGGGCCCTTCAGTACTTC.

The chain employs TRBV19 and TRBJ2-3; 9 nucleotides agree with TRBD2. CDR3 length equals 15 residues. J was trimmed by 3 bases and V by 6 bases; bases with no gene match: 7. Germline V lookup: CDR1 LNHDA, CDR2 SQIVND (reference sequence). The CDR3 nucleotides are TGTGCCAGTAGGAAGGGGCGGGAGGGAACAGATACGCAGTATTTT. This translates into CASRKGREGTDTQYF.

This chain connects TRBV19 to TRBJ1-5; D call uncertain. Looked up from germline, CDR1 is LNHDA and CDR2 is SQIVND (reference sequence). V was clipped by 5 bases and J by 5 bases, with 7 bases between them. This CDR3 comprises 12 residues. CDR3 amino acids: CASSLFDQPQHF. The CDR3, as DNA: TGTGCCAGTAGTCTCTTCGATCAGCCCCAGCATTTT.